The rows below give T cell receptor beta chains drawn from one sample of a study of shared clonotypes between healthy human individuals. TCRdb's table, derived via immunoSEQ multiplex PCR, lists solely in-frame clones and lacks some. The repertoire consists of more than 2 million clones, with 90% to 96% occurring once and the leading ten covering roughly 0.13%. Input material: naive CD4+ T cells sorted from blood. The receptors were gathered from a man between 18 and 35 years old in good health. Both conserved end residues are part of each CDR3.

cdr3_aa	v_call	j_call
CASSSGGNYEQYF	TRBV5-1	TRBJ2-7
CASSDPGLAVFEQFF	TRBV6-1	TRBJ2-1
CASSILGQAYGYTF	TRBV5-6	TRBJ1-2
CASSYSGRGNTIYF	TRBV11-2	TRBJ1-3
CASTQTGTGGHEQYF	TRBV28	TRBJ2-7
CASSRLSGATEAFF	TRBV7-2	TRBJ1-1
CASSYVQGTSYEQYF	TRBV6-6	TRBJ2-7
CASSRHLAGDGYEQFF	TRBV4-1	TRBJ2-1
CASNLLGTNEKLFF	TRBV7-8	TRBJ1-4
CASSRQEGNTEAFF	TRBV25-1	TRBJ1-1
CAISESGGPNTEAFF	TRBV10-3	TRBJ1-1
CASSAGGTSNQPQHF	TRBV2	TRBJ1-5
CASSPGPSSGNTIYF	TRBV6-1	TRBJ1-3
CASSQVNEQFF	TRBV4-1	TRBJ2-1
CASSQQGNSYEQYF	TRBV5-1	TRBJ2-7
CASADRGIDIQYF	TRBV6-1	TRBJ2-4
CASSWGLAGYNEQFF	TRBV27	TRBJ2-1
CASSILDPFSNEQFF	TRBV5-1	TRBJ2-1
CASSPNPVFGQETQYF	TRBV7-9	TRBJ2-5
CASSIDRAGETQYF	TRBV5-1	TRBJ2-5
CASSLGGDRDSYTF	TRBV7-9	TRBJ1-2
CAWSPWTGAEQFF	TRBV30	TRBJ2-1
CAIGDAIVQQYF	TRBV10-3	TRBJ2-7
CASSLQGHLNEKLFF	TRBV7-9	TRBJ1-4
CASSLGVAGANVLTF	TRBV11-2	TRBJ2-6
CASSSEGGFNQPQHF	TRBV5-1	TRBJ1-5
CAITQTGVASDTQYF	TRBV10-3	TRBJ2-3
CASSPGSTDTQYF	TRBV9	TRBJ2-3
CAWDSYKNNSPLHF	TRBV30	TRBJ1-6
CAWSNPGATDTQYF	TRBV30	TRBJ2-3
CASSETGASMNTEAFF	TRBV18	TRBJ1-1
CSVEKTNEQYF	TRBV29-1	TRBJ2-7
CASSVQAGNKETQYF	TRBV5-1	TRBJ2-5
CASRAAIDTEAFF	TRBV6-6	TRBJ1-1
CASSEGRGTGYTF	TRBV9	TRBJ1-2
CASSMDDRVFWNTIYF	TRBV19	TRBJ1-3
CASSLRQGGETQYF	TRBV5-6	TRBJ2-5
CASSELDFTDTQYF	TRBV6-1	TRBJ2-3
CASSPSGGDEQFF	TRBV18	TRBJ2-1
CASIRGRSYEQYF	TRBV27	TRBJ2-7
CASSIARQGGETQYF	TRBV19	TRBJ2-5
CASSREPQGDGEKLFF	TRBV5-1	TRBJ1-4
CASSENNAFYEQYF	TRBV6-1	TRBJ2-7
CASRTGRANTGELFF	TRBV2	TRBJ2-2
CASSWQSSGFTDTQYF	TRBV5-6	TRBJ2-3
CASSPGTANTGELFF	TRBV4-3	TRBJ2-2
CASSLPGLDSTDTQYF	TRBV5-6	TRBJ2-3
CAIRGSGANVLTF	TRBV6-5	TRBJ2-6
CASSPGTGRSSDYGYTF	TRBV5-1	TRBJ1-2
CASSGQEPYNEQFF	TRBV25-1	TRBJ2-1
CASSVSGGAVSADTQYF	TRBV9	TRBJ2-3
CASSGGTGAGTDTQYF	TRBV7-2	TRBJ2-3
CASTYRWGYGYTF	TRBV27	TRBJ1-2